These 18 T cell receptor beta chains were all obtained from the same sample, sequenced in a study of OX40 agonist ivuxolimab in advanced cancers. TCRdb's table, derived via immunoSEQ multiplex PCR, lists solely in-frame clones and lacks some. Here the sample spans 60,000 to 70,000 clones, around 84% being singletons. The sample in question was CD4+ or CD8+ T cells sorted from blood, obtained in a trial of the OX40 agonist ivuxolimab. These receptor sequences come from an adult with an advanced solid tumor such as melanoma, head and neck, liver or kidney cancer.

This chain uses TRBV7-8 with TRBJ2-3; D ambiguous. Trimming cost V 5 bases and J 4 bases, with 10 bases left between them. Germline V CDR1 and CDR2: SGHVS, FQNEAQ. The CDR3 has 13 amino acids. This CDR3 is CASSPPRADTQYF. CDR3 nucleotides: TGTGCCAGCAGCCCCCCCCGCGCAGATACGCAGTATTTT.

The V call is TRBV25-1, the J call TRBJ1-2; 8 nucleotides line up with TRBD1. This CDR3 contains 14 residues. From germline, CDR1 is MGHDK and CDR2 SYGVNS. J lost 7 bases, V lost 3 bases, and 7 bases had no gene match. The CDR3: CASSDRTGRRGYTF. DNA for the CDR3: TGTGCCAGCAGTGACCGGACAGGGCGGCGTGGCTACACCTTC.

The chain links TRBV7-9 to TRBJ1-4; D remains ambiguous. The CDR3 has 15 residues. V lost 1 base to trimming and J lost 8 bases, with 14 bases between them. Germline loops: CDR1 SEHNR, CDR2 FQNEAQ (reference sequence). CDR3 coding DNA: TGTGCCAGCAGCTTAGTTCTCAACCGTGGAGAAAAACTGTTTTTT. Residues: CASSLVLNRGEKLFF.

The chain is built from TRBV9 and TRBJ2-7, with D perhaps matching TRBD2 (6 bases). Looked up from germline, CDR1 is SGDLS and CDR2 is YYNGEE. The germline V and J ends were trimmed by 3 bases and 0 bases, with 16 bases remaining between them. The CDR3 consists of 16 residues. CDR3 DNA sequence: TGTGCCAGCAGCGACCCGTTGGGGAGGAACTCCTACGAGCAGTACTTC. Protein: CASSDPLGRNSYEQYF.

The chain carries TRBV23-1 and TRBJ2-7; D might be TRBD1 (6 bases). TRBV23-1 falls under the ORF class, with uncertain function. There are 16 residues in the CDR3. V lost 2 bases to trimming and J lost 2 bases, with 16 bases between them. This CDR3 reads CASSQDPGHNTYEQYF. In DNA, the CDR3 is TGCGCCAGCAGTCAAGACCCGGGACACAATACCTACGAGCAGTACTTC.

J is TRBJ2-7 and V is TRBV4-1, with no clear D. Germline-derived CDR1 and CDR2 are MGHRA and YSYEKL. V was shortened by 1 base and J by 2 bases, with 9 bases between the two germline ends. The CDR3 totals 14 residues. CDR3 in amino acids: CASSQGLLTYEQYF. Here the CDR3 DNA reads TGCGCCAGCAGCCAAGGGCTGTTAACCTACGAGCAGTACTTC.

V gene TRBV5-1 combines with J gene TRBJ2-2; no clear D gene. The CDR3 is 14 residues long. Per germline, CDR1 SGHRS and CDR2 YFSETQ. V shed 0 bases and J shed 7 bases, with 10 bases lying between them. The CDR3, as DNA: TGCGCCAGCAGCTTGGAGGGCGGTATCGGGGAGCTGTTTTTT. Protein sequence: CASSLEGGIGELFF.

J is TRBJ2-3 and V is TRBV7-2, with 7 bases matching TRBD1. With 0 bases clipped from V and 2 bases from J, the junction kept 2 bases outside the gene matches. This CDR3 has 15 residues. Germline V gives CDR1 SGHTA, CDR2 FQGNSA. The CDR3 is CASSLAGTDTDTQYF. As DNA, the CDR3 is TGTGCCAGCAGCTTAGCAGGGACAGACACAGATACGCAGTATTTT. Combining the CDR3 with reference TRBV7-2 and TRBJ2-3 gives the whole variable domain GAGVSQSPSNKVTEKGKDVELRCDPISGHTALYWYRQSLGQGLEFLIYFQGNSAPDKSGLPSDRFSAERTGGSVSTLTIQRTQQEDSAVYLCASSLAGTDTDTQYFGPGTRLTVL.

The chain couples TRBV4-3 to TRBJ2-7, with TRBD1 as a possible D gene (6 bases). The CDR3 has 17 amino acids. Trimming took 0 bases from V and 6 from J, leaving 21 bases between them. CDR1 LGHNA and CDR2 YSLEER come from the germline V gene. The CDR3 spells CASSQEIRGKIAGEQYF. The CDR3 DNA follows: TGCGCCAGCAGCCAAGAAATAAGGGGGAAGATTGCGGGCGAGCAGTACTTC.

The CDR3 nucleotides are TGTGCCATTCAGACAGCGCCGAACACTGAAGCTTTCTTT. Its protein product is CAIQTAPNTEAFF. The V call is TRBV10-3, the J call TRBJ1-1, with a tentative D call TRBD1 (5 bases). The CDR3 spans 13 residues. Per germline, CDR1 ENHRY and CDR2 SYGVKD. V was clipped by 9 bases and J by 1 base, with 12 bases between them.

The chain employs TRBV28 and TRBJ2-3; D might be TRBD1 (6 bases). V was cut by 5 bases and J by 6 bases, with 21 bases left in between. The CDR3 sequence is 16 residues long. CDR1 is MDHEN, CDR2 SYDVKM, per germline. The DNA for the CDR3 is TGTGCCAGCAGTAAGAGGGACACCGGCCCCGGGGATACGCAGTATTTT. Protein sequence: CASSKRDTGPGDTQYF. The full variable domain, with the rest looked up from reference TRBV28 and TRBJ2-3, is DVKVTQSSRYLVKRTGEKVFLECVQDMDHENMFWYRQDPGLGLRLIYFSYDVKMKEKGDIPEGYSVSREKKERFSLILESASTNQTSMYLCASSKRDTGPGDTQYFGPGTRLTVL.

This chain uses TRBV7-9 with TRBJ2-7; D is unclear. The germline gives CDR1 SEHNR, CDR2 FQNEAQ (reference sequence). Trimming took off 2 bases at V and 1 base at J, with 12 bases between the two ends. The CDR3 is made up of 15 amino acids. The CDR3 DNA reads as TGTGCCAGCAGCTTATTGGGCGACAAATCCTACGAGCAGTACTTC. It specifies CASSLLGDKSYEQYF.

V and J are TRBV19 and TRBJ1-1; no clear D gene. The V end was cut by 1 base, the J end by 1 base, with 7 bases between. The CDR3 is made up of 14 amino acids. CDR1 is LNHDA, CDR2 SQIVND, per germline (reference sequence). This chain's CDR3 is CASSIGEGNTEAFF. CDR3 in DNA: TGTGCCAGTAGTATAGGAGAGGGGAACACTGAAGCTTTCTTT.

The chain links TRBV7-2 to TRBJ2-5; no clear D gene. The germline V and J ends were trimmed by 5 bases and 5 bases, with 9 bases remaining between them. The V gene's germline CDR1 is SGHTA and CDR2 FQGNSA. The CDR3 runs to 12 residues. CDR3 sequence: CASSTIIETQYF. DNA of the CDR3: TGTGCCAGCAGCACAATTATCGAGACCCAGTACTTC.

This chain connects TRBV5-1 to TRBJ2-4; 7 nucleotides match TRBD1. Trimming took 1 base from V and 6 from J; bases not matched to a gene: 7. The CDR3 contains 15 residues. From germline, CDR1 is SGHRS and CDR2 YFSETQ. CDR3 in amino acids: CASSLPAGTVNIQYF. The CDR3 DNA reads as TGCGCCAGCAGCTTGCCAGCCGGGACAGTAAACATTCAGTACTTC. Supplemented by reference TRBV5-1 and TRBJ2-4, the full variable domain reads KAGVTQTPRYLIKTRGQQVTLSCSPISGHRSVSWYQQTPGQGLQFLFEYFSETQRNKGNFPGRFSGRQFSNSRSEMNVSTLELGDSALYLCASSLPAGTVNIQYFGAGTRLSVL.

The V gene is TRBV5-1, the J gene TRBJ2-3; D is uncertain. The CDR3 contains 13 residues. Germline lookup yields CDR1 SGHRS and CDR2 YFSETQ. Trimming pared 0 bases from V and 0 bases from J, leaving 2 bases between. The CDR3 protein is CASSLGSTDTQYF. The CDR3 DNA reads as TGCGCCAGCAGCTTGGGGAGCACAGATACGCAGTATTTT.

This clone was recorded once. DNA of the CDR3: TGCGCCAGCAGCCAATACGTAATAGCGGGATCGCCCAATGAGCAGTTCTTC. This codes for CASSQYVIAGSPNEQFF. V usage is TRBV4-3 and J usage is TRBJ2-1; 8 nucleotides line up with TRBD2. The V and J ends lost 2 bases and 6 bases, in that order; junction bases with no gene match: 12. Germline CDR1 LGHNA, CDR2 YSLEER. CDR3 length: 17 residues.

The chain combines TRBV25-1 with TRBJ2-7; TRBD2 aligns across 7 bases. The germline V gene has CDR1 MGHDK and CDR2 SYGVNS. J was trimmed by 4 bases and V by 2 bases; bases with no gene match: 11. The CDR3 extends over 16 amino acids. As DNA, the CDR3 is TGTGCCAGCAGTGAACGAGGCGGGAGTAGGGGATACGAGCAGTACTTC. Encoded protein: CASSERGGSRGYEQYF.